In this sample, the clone carrying this T cell receptor (delta chain) is medium-sized. The data belong to a study of gamma-delta T cells after stem cell transplantation. V dropped 3 bases and J dropped 0; count of bases not matched to a gene: 14. The CDR3 has 19 residues. CDR1 and CDR2 (germline): GEAIGNYY, EKD. TCRdb called clones from the RT-PCR reads again using CATT. The repertoire holds 2,500 to 3,000 delta-chain clones, approximately 9.2% seen once, with roughly 10% in the top ten. Sequencing was done on a sample of gamma-delta T cells. The receptor was isolated from a human donor. It is not recorded whose cells these are; they may come from a transplant donor. The chain couples TRDV2 to TRDJ2, with TRDD3 matching 8 bases. In nucleotides, the CDR3 is TGTGCCTGTGACCCAGTAAGTACTGGGGGGATAGCTTTGACAGCACAACTCTTCTTT. Amino acid sequence: CACDPVSTGGIALTAQLFF.